A single sample gave rise to the 15 T cell receptor beta chains below, sequenced in a study of cytomegalovirus exposure and HLA in healthy donors (dated by TCRdb to about 2017). Libraries were built with the immunoSEQ multiplex PCR assay. For the multiplex PCR, a mixture combining 60 forward primers for TCR Vbeta segments and 13 reverse primers for TCR Jbeta segments was used. What TCRdb holds here is the immuneACCESS table cut down to in-frame rearrangements. Part of the clones is not present; checked against another copy, under half of the missing clones reflect an unresolved V gene, and the others are unexplained. The sample profile shows more than 85,000 clones; around 80% of them were found once. Clones ranked in the top ten supply roughly 12% of the sample. The source material was PBMCs. The receptors here all came from a man aged 30-40 years in good health and CMV-seropositive.

V and J are TRBV30 and TRBJ2-3; 8 nucleotides agree with TRBD2. CDR3 length equals 13 residues. CDR1 is GTSNPN, CDR2 SVGIG, per germline (reference sequence). V lost 5 bases to trimming and J lost 5 bases; unmatched junction nucleotides: 6. For the CDR3, the DNA is TGTGCCTGGGCCGGGACTAGTAGAGATACGCAGTATTTT. It specifies CAWAGTSRDTQYF.

This clone was counted only a few times. CDR3 DNA sequence: TGTGCCAGCAGTCTTAGCGGGGACGAGCAGTACTTC. This translates into CASSLSGDEQYF. The rearrangement uses TRBV4-2 and TRBJ2-7, with TRBD2 matching over 8 bases. The CDR3 totals 12 residues. After removal of 6 bases from V and 5 bases from J, the junction contained 3 bases not matched to a gene. Germline CDR1 is LGHNA and CDR2 is YNFKEQ.

V is TRBV9 and J is TRBJ1-2; 7 positions match TRBD1. The CDR3 has 16 residues. Unmatched junction bases numbered 10, after V lost 0 bases and J lost 5 bases. Germline V lookup: CDR1 SGDLS, CDR2 YYNGEE. This CDR3 is CASSVAPRDSPYGYTF. The CDR3 bases are TGTGCCAGCAGCGTAGCTCCCCGGGACAGCCCATATGGCTACACCTTC.

The chain is built from TRBV11-2 and TRBJ1-3, with TRBD1 as a possible D gene (5 bases). The CDR3 is 17 amino acids. Between the trimmed V and J ends, which lost 1 base and 0 bases, there was a span of 13 bases. Germline V gene data show CDR1 as SGHAT and CDR2 as FQNNGV. CDR3 amino acids: CASSLVPGQHSGNTIYF. As DNA, the CDR3 is TGTGCCAGCAGCTTAGTCCCAGGGCAGCACTCTGGAAACACCATATATTTT.

The CDR3 loop reads CASSFPRGGHTDTQYF. DNA for the CDR3: TGTGCCAGCAGTTTCCCCCGGGGGGGCCACACAGATACGCAGTATTTT. V gene TRBV28 combines with J gene TRBJ2-3; 8 bases are shared with TRBD2. This CDR3 is built from 16 residues. The V gene end was trimmed by 3 bases and the J gene end by 2 bases; junction bases not matched to a gene: 7. The germline V gene encodes CDR1 MDHEN and CDR2 SYDVKM.

V gene TRBV28 combines with J gene TRBJ1-2; the match to TRBD1 covers 8 bases. Trimming cost V 4 bases and J 8 bases; bases outside gene matches: 12. This CDR3 spans 15 amino acids. Germline CDR1 and CDR2: MDHEN and SYDVKM. CDR3 bases: TGTGCCAGCAGTTGGGACTCGACAGGGGCGGGAGGCTACACCTTC. Translating it yields CASSWDSTGAGGYTF.

The genes are TRBV2 and TRBJ1-5; D perhaps matches TRBD1 (5 bases). The V and J ends lost 5 bases and 1 base respectively, with 15 bases between them. The CDR3 has 16 amino acids. In germline, CDR1 is SNHLY, CDR2 FYNNEI. The CDR3 loop is CASSRAGGTSNQPQHF. The DNA for the CDR3 is TGTGCCAGCAGTCGGGCGGGAGGGACCAGCAATCAGCCCCAGCATTTT.

The V gene is TRBV5-6, the J gene TRBJ2-2; tentative D call: TRBD2 (5 bases). The germline CDR1 and CDR2 sequences are SGHDT and YYEEEE. CDR3 length equals 18 residues. Deletions cut 0 bases from V and 5 bases from J, with 20 bases between. This CDR3 is CASSLDGGFRDLTGELFF. The CDR3 nucleotides read TGTGCCAGCAGCTTGGACGGCGGTTTTCGGGATCTTACCGGGGAGCTGTTTTTT.

This clone is a singleton in its sample. This chain joins TRBV7-9 and TRBJ2-5; 8 nucleotides line up with TRBD2. V dropped 1 base and J dropped 3; count of bases not matched to a gene: 10. The CDR3 runs to 17 residues. Germline CDR1 SEHNR, CDR2 FQNEAQ (reference sequence). The CDR3 DNA reads TGTGCCAGCAGCTTAGGGGCCCGGTTACTAGCGGAAGAGACCCAGTACTTC. Its protein product is CASSLGARLLAEETQYF.

V usage is TRBV30 and J usage is TRBJ1-5; 8 bases map to TRBD1. The V gene's germline CDR1 is GTSNPN and CDR2 SVGIG (reference sequence). V trimming: 0 bases; J trimming: 3 bases; junction bases outside the gene matches: 4. There are 15 residues in the CDR3. In DNA form, the CDR3 reads TGTGCCTGGAGTGTAAGGGACAGGTTCAATCAGCCCCAGCATTTT. Translated, it gives CAWSVRDRFNQPQHF.

This clone was observed a few times. V is TRBV30 and J is TRBJ1-5, with D possibly being TRBD1 (6 bases). The germline gives CDR1 GTSNPN, CDR2 SVGIG (reference sequence). V was pared by 4 bases and J by 3 bases, with 10 bases between. The CDR3 is 13 amino acids. This CDR3 is CAWTGQNNQPQHF. As DNA, the CDR3 is TGTGCCTGGACCGGACAGAACAATCAGCCCCAGCATTTT.

The chain employs TRBV2 and TRBJ2-7; tentatively, D is TRBD2 (5 bases). The CDR3 spans 13 residues. Germline assignment: CDR1 SNHLY and CDR2 FYNNEI. V lost 7 bases and J 3 bases, leaving 13 bases between the germline ends. The CDR3 is CASKRIGSYEQYF. The DNA of the CDR3 is TGTGCCAGCAAACGGATAGGGAGCTACGAGCAGTACTTC.

This clone was counted a single time. The rearrangement uses TRBV13 and TRBJ2-1, with no clear D. Germline values: CDR1 PRHDT, CDR2 FYEKMQ (reference sequence). V gave up 5 bases and J gave up 7 bases, with 12 bases separating them. This CDR3 region has 13 residues. CDR3 sequence: CASSLERHNEQFF. In DNA, the CDR3 is TGTGCCAGCAGCCTAGAGAGACATAATGAGCAGTTCTTC.

This sequence joins TRBV30 and TRBJ2-5, with 14 bases lining up with TRBD2. Unmatched junction bases numbered 4, after V lost 2 bases and J lost 5 bases. The CDR3 is made up of 15 amino acids. Germline assignment: CDR1 GTSNPN and CDR2 SVGIG (reference sequence). CDR3 sequence reads: CAWSQGLAGAETQYF. CDR3 nucleotide sequence: TGTGCCTGGAGTCAGGGACTAGCGGGGGCCGAGACCCAGTACTTC.

The V gene is TRBV4-1, the J gene TRBJ2-7; 8 nucleotides align to TRBD1. Per the germline V gene, CDR1 is MGHRA and CDR2 is YSYEKL. J lost 4 bases, V lost 4 bases, and 12 bases had no gene match. The CDR3 has 16 residues. This chain's CDR3 is CASSPPGQVVIYEQYF. CDR3 in DNA: TGCGCCAGCAGCCCACCGGGACAGGTAGTTATTTACGAGCAGTACTTC.